Below are 6 T cell receptor beta chains sequenced from a single sample in a study of blood T cell repertoires in COVID-19. Sequencing used immunoSEQ multiplex PCR; TCRdb keeps in-frame clones, though not all of them. The sample yields roughly 49,000 clones, 68% seen once. Input material: peripheral blood. The receptors here all came from a woman between 65 and 79 years old with acute or convalescent COVID-19.

This sequence joins TRBV5-1 and TRBJ1-1; 8 positions agree with TRBD1. In germline, CDR1 is SGHRS, CDR2 YFSETQ. V trimming: 7 bases; J trimming: 4 bases; junction bases outside the gene matches: 9. CDR3 size: 14 residues. The CDR3 sequence is CASLPGGGSTEAFF. CDR3 nucleotide sequence: TGCGCCAGCTTGCCAGGGGGCGGAAGCACTGAAGCTTTCTTT.

V gene TRBV25-1 combines with J gene TRBJ2-2; D not resolved. This CDR3 region has 15 residues. Between the trimmed V and J ends, which lost 4 bases and 1 base, there was a span of 10 bases. CDR1 MGHDK and CDR2 SYGVNS come from the germline V gene. The DNA of the CDR3 is TGTGCCAGCAGTGCCCTTTACGGGAACACCGGGGAGCTGTTTTTT. Residues: CASSALYGNTGELFF.

This clone was observed a few times. This rearrangement joins TRBV2 to TRBJ2-2; no definite D call. Trimming took off 6 bases at V and 1 base at J, with 6 bases between the two ends. Germline-derived CDR1 and CDR2 are SNHLY and FYNNEI. The CDR3 has 13 amino acids. The CDR3 loop reads CASRGENTGELFF. The CDR3, as DNA: TGTGCCAGCAGGGGCGAGAACACCGGGGAGCTGTTTTTT.

At least ten counts were recorded for this clone. In nucleotides, the CDR3 is TGTGCCAGCAGCGGGACAGGGGAGAGGGGAGCGTCCTATAATTCACCCCTCCACTTT. Translated: CASSGTGERGASYNSPLHF. V and J are TRBV7-9 and TRBJ1-6, with 10 bases matching TRBD1. The CDR3 is 19 residues long. Per germline, CDR1 SEHNR and CDR2 FQNEAQ (reference sequence). The V and J ends lost 5 bases and 1 base, in that order; junction bases with no gene match: 11. Filled out from reference TRBV7-9 and TRBJ1-6, the complete variable domain reads DTGVSQNPRHKITKRGQNVTFRCDPISEHNRLYWYRQTLGQGPEFLTYFQNEAQLEKSRLLSDRFSAERPKGSFSTLEIQRTEQGDSAMYLCASSGTGERGASYNSPLHFGNGTRLTVT.

The rearrangement links TRBV3-1 (or the pseudogene TRBV3-2) to TRBJ2-1; 7 positions agree with TRBD2. V trimming: 4 bases; J trimming: 7 bases; junction bases outside the gene matches: 7. CDR1 is LGHDT and CDR2 is YNNKEL in the germline V gene (reference sequence). This CDR3 comprises 14 residues. The CDR3 DNA follows: TGTGCCAGCAGCCTGAGGACTAGGTTGAATGAGCAGTTCTTC. This encodes CASSLRTRLNEQFF.

J is TRBJ1-4 and V is TRBV5-8; TRBD1 agrees at 7 bases. Per germline, CDR1 SGHTS and CDR2 YDEGEE. With V trimmed by 0 bases and J by 7 bases, 6 bases remained unmatched. CDR3 length equals 15 residues. CDR3 nucleotide sequence: TGTGCCAGCAGCTTGGTGACAGGGAGGACTGAAAAACTGTTTTTT. The encoded protein is CASSLVTGRTEKLFF.